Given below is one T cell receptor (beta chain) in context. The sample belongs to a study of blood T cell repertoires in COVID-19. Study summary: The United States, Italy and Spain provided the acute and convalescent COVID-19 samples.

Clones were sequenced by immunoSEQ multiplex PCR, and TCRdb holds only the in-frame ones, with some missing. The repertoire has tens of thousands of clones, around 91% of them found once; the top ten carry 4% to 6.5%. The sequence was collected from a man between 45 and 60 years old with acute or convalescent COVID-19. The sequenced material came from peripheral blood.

CDR3 protein: CAWRKPSGIYEQYF. Here the CDR3 DNA reads TGTGCCTGGCGTAAACCTAGCGGGATCTACGAGCAGTACTTC. The V gene is TRBV30, the J gene TRBJ2-7; 9 nucleotides agree with TRBD2. Germline CDR1 GTSNPN, CDR2 SVGIG (reference sequence). With 5 bases clipped from V and 3 bases from J, the junction kept 8 bases outside the gene matches. This CDR3 contains 14 residues.